The 10 T cell receptor beta chains listed next were all sequenced from one sample in a study of blood T cell repertoires in COVID-19. Produced via immunoSEQ multiplex PCR; TCRdb's table is partial and in-frame only. The table shows about 250,000 clones, with roughly 80% occurring only once. The material sequenced was peripheral blood. Source of these receptors: a woman in her seventies with acute or convalescent COVID-19.

The chain combines TRBV3-1 (or the pseudogene TRBV3-2) with TRBJ2-5; D not resolved. Trimming shortened V by 4 bases and J by 5 bases, and 8 bases separated the two germline ends. The germline CDR1 and CDR2 sequences are LGHDT and YNNKEL (reference sequence). The CDR3 is made up of 12 amino acids. Here the CDR3 DNA reads TGTGCCAGCAGCCTTCTTCGGGAGACCCAGTACTTC. It yields the protein CASSLLRETQYF.

CDR3 sequence: CSPRGGYGYTF. CDR3 sequence (DNA): TGCAGTCCCCGGGGGGGCTATGGCTACACCTTC. This chain connects TRBV20-1 to TRBJ1-2; maybe TRBD1 (5 bases). The CDR3 length is 11 residues. Germline CDR1 DFQATT, CDR2 SNEGSKA (reference sequence). V was cut by 8 bases and J by 4 bases, with 11 bases left in between.

The V and J genes are TRBV7-6 and TRBJ1-3, with 11 bases lining up with TRBD1. Germline V CDR1 and CDR2: SGHVS, FNYEAQ. The CDR3 totals 16 residues. V was clipped by 5 bases and J by 1 base; unmatched bases: 4. The CDR3 spells CASSRTGGWSGNTIYF. The CDR3 DNA reads as TGTGCCAGCAGCCGGACAGGGGGCTGGTCTGGAAACACCATATATTTT.

The chain joins TRBV5-5 to TRBJ1-1, with 7 bases identical to TRBD1. The germline CDR1 and CDR2 sequences are SGHKS and YYEKEE (reference sequence). V lost 3 bases to trimming and J lost 4 bases; unmatched junction nucleotides: 12. The CDR3 is made up of 16 amino acids. The DNA for the CDR3 is TGTGCCAGCAGCTCAACTACAGGGGTTACTGGCACTGAAGCTTTCTTT. Translation gives CASSSTTGVTGTEAFF.

The V call is TRBV7-2, the J call TRBJ2-3; TRBD2 matches 12 bases. The germline V gene has CDR1 SGHTA and CDR2 FQGNSA. CDR3 size: 15 residues. Trimming took 10 bases from V and 0 from J; bases not matched to a gene: 5. CDR3 in amino acids: CAIRTSGASTDTQYF. Here the CDR3 DNA reads TGTGCCATTAGGACTAGCGGGGCTAGCACAGATACGCAGTATTTT.

The chain has TRBV19 and TRBJ1-1; TRBD1 is a possible D gene (5 bases). CDR3 size: 13 residues. The germline V and J ends were trimmed by 5 bases and 7 bases, with 14 bases remaining between them. Germline CDR1 and CDR2: LNHDA and SQIVND (reference sequence). CDR3 region: CASSRLRGSEAFF. The DNA for the CDR3 is TGTGCCAGTAGTCGGTTAAGGGGCAGTGAAGCTTTCTTT.

The rearrangement links TRBV29-1 to TRBJ2-1; the match to TRBD2 covers 11 bases. The CDR3 consists of 12 residues. CDR1 is SQVTM, CDR2 ANQGSEA, per germline. J gave up 10 bases and V 7 bases, and 6 bases lay outside the gene matches. The CDR3: CSAGTSGAEQFF. For the CDR3, the DNA is TGCAGCGCCGGGACTAGCGGCGCCGAGCAGTTCTTC.

The chain uses TRBV28 and TRBJ2-3, with D possibly TRBD2 on 5 matching bases. Germline V gene lookup returns CDR1 MDHEN and CDR2 SYDVKM. The V and J ends lost 0 bases and 0 bases respectively, with 7 bases between them. CDR3 length equals 15 residues. The CDR3 DNA reads TGTGCCAGCAGTTTATGGGGAGAAAGCACAGATACGCAGTATTTT. Translated, it gives CASSLWGESTDTQYF.

The gene calls are TRBV27 and TRBJ1-1; D might be TRBD1 (5 bases). The V gene's germline CDR1 is MNHEY and CDR2 SMNVEV (reference sequence). Trimming took off 3 bases at V and 0 bases at J, with 11 bases between the two ends. This CDR3 has 15 residues. This CDR3 reads CASSFVPGLNTEAFF. The DNA for the CDR3 is TGTGCCAGCAGTTTTGTTCCAGGGCTGAACACTGAAGCTTTCTTT.

This chain links TRBV3-1 (or the pseudogene TRBV3-2) with TRBJ1-1; D call uncertain. V was shortened by 1 base and J by 5 bases, with 11 bases between the two germline ends. Germline-derived CDR1 and CDR2 are LGHDT and YNNKEL (reference sequence). The CDR3 runs 14 residues. The CDR3 DNA reads as TGTGCCAGCAGCCAAGTCCCCCGGTGGACTGAAGCTTTCTTT. Its protein product is CASSQVPRWTEAFF.